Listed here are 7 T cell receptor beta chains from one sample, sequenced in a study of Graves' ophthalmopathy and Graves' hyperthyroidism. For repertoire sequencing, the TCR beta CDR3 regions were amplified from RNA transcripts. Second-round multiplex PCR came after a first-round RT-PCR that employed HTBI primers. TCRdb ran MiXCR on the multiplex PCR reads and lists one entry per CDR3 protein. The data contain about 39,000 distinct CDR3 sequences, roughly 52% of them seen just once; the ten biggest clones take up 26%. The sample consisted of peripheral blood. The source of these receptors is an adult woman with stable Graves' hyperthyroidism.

CDR3 sequence: CASSFSEGPYEQYF. As DNA, the CDR3 is TGTGCCAGCAGTTTTAGCGAGGGGCCCTACGAGCAGTACTTC. V gene TRBV6-5 combines with J gene TRBJ2-7; perhaps D is TRBD1 or TRBD2 (5 bases each). The CDR3 sequence is 14 residues long. Germline values: CDR1 MNHEY, CDR2 SVGAGI. V was cut by 4 bases and J by 2 bases, with 12 bases left in between.

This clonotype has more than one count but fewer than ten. The CDR3 sequence is CASSYRDRGSGTSYEQYF. The CDR3 DNA sequence: TGTGCCAGCAGCTACCGGGACAGGGGTTCCGGGACAAGCTACGAGCAGTACTTC. This chain joins TRBV5-5 and TRBJ2-7; 10 nucleotides match TRBD1. This CDR3 region has 18 residues. Per the germline V gene, CDR1 is SGHKS and CDR2 is YYEKEE (reference sequence). J gave up 3 bases and V 3 bases, and 15 bases lay outside the gene matches.

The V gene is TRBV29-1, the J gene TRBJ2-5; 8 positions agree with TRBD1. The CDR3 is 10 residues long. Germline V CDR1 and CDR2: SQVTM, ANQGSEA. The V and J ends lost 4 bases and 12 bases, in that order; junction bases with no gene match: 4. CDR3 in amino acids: CSVAPGQEYF. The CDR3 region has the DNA TGCAGCGTTGCTCCGGGACAGGAGTACTTC.

The CDR3 DNA follows: TGCAGTGCAACAGCGGGACTAGCGGGAGCTGACGAGCAGTACTTC. Its protein is CSATAGLAGADEQYF. J is TRBJ2-7 and V is TRBV20-1, with 14 bases aligning to TRBD2. V shed 6 bases, J shed 5 bases, and the junction held 9 bases outside the gene matches. CDR3 length: 15 amino acids. CDR1 DFQATT and CDR2 SNEGSKA come from the germline V gene (reference sequence).

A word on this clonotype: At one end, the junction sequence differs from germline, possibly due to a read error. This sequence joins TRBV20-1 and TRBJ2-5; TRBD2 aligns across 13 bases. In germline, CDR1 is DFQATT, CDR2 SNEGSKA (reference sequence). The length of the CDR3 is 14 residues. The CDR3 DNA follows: TGCAGTGTCACTAGCGGGAGGGCCGTAGAGACCCAGCACTTC. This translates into CSVTSGRAVETQHF.

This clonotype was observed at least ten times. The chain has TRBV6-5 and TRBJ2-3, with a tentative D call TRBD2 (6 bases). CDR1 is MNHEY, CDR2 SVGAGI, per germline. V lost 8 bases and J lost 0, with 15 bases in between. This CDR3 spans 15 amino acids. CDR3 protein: CASFPSGPSTDTQYF. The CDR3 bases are TGTGCCAGCTTTCCAAGCGGGCCTAGCACAGATACGCAGTATTTT.

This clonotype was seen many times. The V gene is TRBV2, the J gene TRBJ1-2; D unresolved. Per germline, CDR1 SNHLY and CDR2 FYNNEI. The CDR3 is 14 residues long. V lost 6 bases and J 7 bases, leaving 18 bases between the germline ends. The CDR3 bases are TGTGCCAGCAGAACCGACGCCCGTTTCACTGGCTACACCTTC. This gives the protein CASRTDARFTGYTF.